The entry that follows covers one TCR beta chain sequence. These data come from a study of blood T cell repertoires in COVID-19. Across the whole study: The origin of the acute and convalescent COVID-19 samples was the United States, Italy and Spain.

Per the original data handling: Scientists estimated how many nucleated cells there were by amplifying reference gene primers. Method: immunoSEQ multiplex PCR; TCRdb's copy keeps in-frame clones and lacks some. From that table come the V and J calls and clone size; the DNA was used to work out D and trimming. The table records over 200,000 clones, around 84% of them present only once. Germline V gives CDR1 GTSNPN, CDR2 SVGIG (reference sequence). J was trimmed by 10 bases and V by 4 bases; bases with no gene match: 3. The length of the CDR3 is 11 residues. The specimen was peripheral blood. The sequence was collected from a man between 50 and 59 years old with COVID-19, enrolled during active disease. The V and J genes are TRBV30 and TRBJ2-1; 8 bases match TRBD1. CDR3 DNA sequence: TGTGCCTGGACAGGGGGCGGCGAGCAGTTCTTC. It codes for CAWTGGGEQFF.